This T cell receptor beta chain was profiled in a study of blood T cells in healthy people across ages. Then a second PCR, running about 6 to 12 cycles, was carried out with a sample-barcoded 5' primer and a J-beta primer mix. TCRdb analysed the 5' RACE reads with MiXCR anew, one entry per CDR3 protein. Of about 1,000,000 distinct CDR3 sequences detected, 35% to 55% appear once; the ten largest clones hold 15% to 20%. The CDR3 contains 15 residues. CDR1 and CDR2 from the germline V gene are MDHEN and SYDVKM. With 6 bases removed from V and 2 bases from J, the gap between germline ends came to 14 bases. In regard to this clonotype: What it binds is not known.

Study results and caveats: Unknown donor CMV status possibly confounded expanded clonotype changes. Underestimates were what the diversity estimates from one million T cells were considered to be. In long-lived donors, naive CD4+ cell counts and diversity exceeded those of aged donors.

Total RNA, at least 5 micrograms per sample, came from PBMCs. The V and J genes are TRBV28 and TRBJ2-1; TRBD2 might be the D (6 bases). The source is a woman aged 55-69 years in good health. The sequencing input was blood. The CDR3 coding sequence is TGTGCCAGCAGCCTTACGGGGGACGCCTACAATGAGCAGTTCTTC. Its protein product is CASSLTGDAYNEQFF.